This paragraph reports one T cell receptor (beta chain). The CDR3 spans 16 residues. V lost 6 bases, J lost 4 bases, and 22 bases lay in between. From germline, CDR1 is MNHEY and CDR2 SMNVEV (reference sequence). This entry is derived from a study of shared clonotypes between healthy human individuals. Study background: Each donor's CD4 naive and CD4 memory cells filled three plates apiece, CD8 naive two, and CD8 memory one.

Libraries were prepared by immunoSEQ multiplex PCR; TCRdb keeps only in-frame clonotypes and omits some of them. Among approximately 1.4 million clones, 95% to 99% were seen once, and the ten largest hold about 0.45%. The chain is built from TRBV27 and TRBJ2-7, with a possible D match to TRBD1 (6 bases). The source material was naive CD4+ T cells sorted from blood. Indicated subset: CD45RA+ positively selected. The receptor's source is a man aged 25-45 years in good health. CDR3 nucleotide sequence: TGTGCCAGCAGCTTTTATCTCGGGACAAAGGATTACGAGCAGTACTTC. It specifies CASSFYLGTKDYEQYF.